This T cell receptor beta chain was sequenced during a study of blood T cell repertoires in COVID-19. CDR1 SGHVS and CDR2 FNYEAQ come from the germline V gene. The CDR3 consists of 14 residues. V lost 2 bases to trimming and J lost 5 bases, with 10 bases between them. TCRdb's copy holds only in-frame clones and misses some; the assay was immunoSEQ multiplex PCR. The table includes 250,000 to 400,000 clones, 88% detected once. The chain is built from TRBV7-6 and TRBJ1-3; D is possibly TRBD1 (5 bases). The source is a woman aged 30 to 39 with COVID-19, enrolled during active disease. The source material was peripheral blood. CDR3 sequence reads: CASSLSTGRNTIYF. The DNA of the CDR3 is TGTGCCAGCAGCTTAAGTACAGGTCGAAACACCATATATTTT.